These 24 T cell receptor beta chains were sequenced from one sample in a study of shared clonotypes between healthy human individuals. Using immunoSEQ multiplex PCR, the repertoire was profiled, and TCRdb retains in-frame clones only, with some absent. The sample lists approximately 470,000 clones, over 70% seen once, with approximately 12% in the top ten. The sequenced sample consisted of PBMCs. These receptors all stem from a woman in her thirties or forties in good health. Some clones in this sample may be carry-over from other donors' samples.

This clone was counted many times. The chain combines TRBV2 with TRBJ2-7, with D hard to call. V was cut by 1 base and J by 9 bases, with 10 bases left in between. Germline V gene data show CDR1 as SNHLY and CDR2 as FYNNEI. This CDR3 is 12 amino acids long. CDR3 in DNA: TGTGCCAGCAGTGAAGGGGCTACGTCGCAGTACTTC. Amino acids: CASSEGATSQYF.

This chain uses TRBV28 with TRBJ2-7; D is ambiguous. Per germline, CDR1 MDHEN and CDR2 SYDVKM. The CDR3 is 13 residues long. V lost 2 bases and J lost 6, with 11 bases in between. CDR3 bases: TGTGCCAGCAGTTTACCACCCCCGAGCGAGCAGTACTTC. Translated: CASSLPPPSEQYF.

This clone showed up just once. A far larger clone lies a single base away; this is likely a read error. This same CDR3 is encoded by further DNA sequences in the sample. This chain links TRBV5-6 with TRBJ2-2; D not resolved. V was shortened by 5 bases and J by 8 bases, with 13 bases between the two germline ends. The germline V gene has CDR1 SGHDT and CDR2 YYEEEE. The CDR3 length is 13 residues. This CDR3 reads CASSTQLAGELFF. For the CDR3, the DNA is TGTGCCAGCAGTACACAGCTGGCTGGGGAGCTGTTTTTT.

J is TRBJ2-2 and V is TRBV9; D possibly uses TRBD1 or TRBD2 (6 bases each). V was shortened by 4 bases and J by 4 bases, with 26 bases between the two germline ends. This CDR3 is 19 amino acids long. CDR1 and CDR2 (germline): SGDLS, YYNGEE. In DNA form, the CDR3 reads TGTGCCAGCAGCCCTGGAGGGGGAGGCGCAGGCGGGGTCACCGGGGAGCTGTTTTTT. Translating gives CASSPGGGGAGGVTGELFF.

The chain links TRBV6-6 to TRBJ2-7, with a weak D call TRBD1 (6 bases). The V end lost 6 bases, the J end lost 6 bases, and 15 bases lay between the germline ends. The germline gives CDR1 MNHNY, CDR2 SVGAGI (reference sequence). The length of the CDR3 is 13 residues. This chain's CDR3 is CASRTGPTSEQYF. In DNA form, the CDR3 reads TGTGCCAGCAGGACAGGACCTACATCCGAGCAGTACTTC.

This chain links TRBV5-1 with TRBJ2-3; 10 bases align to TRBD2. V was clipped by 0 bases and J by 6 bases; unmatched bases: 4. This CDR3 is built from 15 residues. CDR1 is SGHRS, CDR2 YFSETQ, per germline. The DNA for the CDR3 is TGCGCCAGCAGCTTGGTGTCTAGCGGGAGCGATACGCAGTATTTT. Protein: CASSLVSSGSDTQYF.

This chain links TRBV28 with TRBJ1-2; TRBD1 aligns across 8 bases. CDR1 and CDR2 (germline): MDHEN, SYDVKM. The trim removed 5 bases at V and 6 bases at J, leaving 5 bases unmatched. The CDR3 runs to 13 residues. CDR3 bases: TGTGCCAGCAGTCACCAGGGGGCGGATGGCTACACCTTC. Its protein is CASSHQGADGYTF.

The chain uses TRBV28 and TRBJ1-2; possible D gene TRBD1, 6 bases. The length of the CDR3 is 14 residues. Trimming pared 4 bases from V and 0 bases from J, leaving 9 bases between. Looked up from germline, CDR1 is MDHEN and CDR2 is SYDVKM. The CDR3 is CASSWRTANYGYTF. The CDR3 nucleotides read TGTGCCAGCAGTTGGCGGACAGCTAACTATGGCTACACCTTC.

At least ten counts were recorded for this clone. CDR3 loop: CASSLRLDEQFF. In nucleotides, the CDR3 is TGTGCCAGCAGTCTCCGTTTGGATGAGCAGTTCTTC. The V call is TRBV6-1, the J call TRBJ2-1; D remains ambiguous. The CDR3 is 12 amino acids. Trimming took off 5 bases at V and 8 bases at J, with 10 bases between the two ends. Germline V CDR1 and CDR2: MNHNS, SASEGT.

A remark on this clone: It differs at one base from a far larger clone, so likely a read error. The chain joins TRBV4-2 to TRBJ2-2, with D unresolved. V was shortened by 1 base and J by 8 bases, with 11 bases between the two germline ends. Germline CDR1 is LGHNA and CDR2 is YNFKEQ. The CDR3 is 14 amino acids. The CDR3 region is CASSQGMAPGELFF. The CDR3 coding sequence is TGTGCCAGCAGCCAAGGGATGGCTCCGGGGGAGCTGTTTTTT.

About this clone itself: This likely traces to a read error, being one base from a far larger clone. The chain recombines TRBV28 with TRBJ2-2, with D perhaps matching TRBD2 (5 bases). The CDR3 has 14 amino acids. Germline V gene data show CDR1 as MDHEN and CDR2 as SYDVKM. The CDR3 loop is CASSPPRTDGEPFF. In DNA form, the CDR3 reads TGTGCCAGCAGCCCCCCCCGGACGGACGGGGAGCCGTTTTTT.

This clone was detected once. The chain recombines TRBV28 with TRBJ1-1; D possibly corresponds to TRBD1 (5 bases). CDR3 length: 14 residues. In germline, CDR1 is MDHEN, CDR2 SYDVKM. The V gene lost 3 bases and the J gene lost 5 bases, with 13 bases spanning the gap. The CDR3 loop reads CASSLGPGRTEAFF. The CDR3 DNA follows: TGTGCCAGCAGTTTGGGGCCAGGCAGAACTGAAGCTTTCTTT.

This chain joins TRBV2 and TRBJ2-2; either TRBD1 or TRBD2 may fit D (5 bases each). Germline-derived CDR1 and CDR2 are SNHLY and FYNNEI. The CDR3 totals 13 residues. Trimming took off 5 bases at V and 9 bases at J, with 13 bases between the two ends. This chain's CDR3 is CASSPGSGRELFF. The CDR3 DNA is TGTGCCAGCAGTCCAGGGAGCGGCCGGGAGCTGTTTTTT.

CDR3 in DNA: TGTGCCAGCAGCTTAGCGGTGAGAACAGGGGGACTGGGGTCCTACGAGCAGTACTTC. It encodes CASSLAVRTGGLGSYEQYF. The rearrangement joins TRBV5-8 to TRBJ2-7, with 8 bases fitting TRBD1. CDR1 is SGHTS, CDR2 YDEGEE, per germline. This CDR3 is 19 amino acids long. V dropped 2 bases and J dropped 1; count of bases not matched to a gene: 17.

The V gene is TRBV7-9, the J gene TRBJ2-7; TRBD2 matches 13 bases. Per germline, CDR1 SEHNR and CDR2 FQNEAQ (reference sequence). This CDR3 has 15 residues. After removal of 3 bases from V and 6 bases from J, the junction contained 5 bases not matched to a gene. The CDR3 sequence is CASSFGLAGASEQYF. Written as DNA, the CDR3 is TGTGCCAGCAGCTTCGGACTAGCGGGAGCGTCCGAGCAGTACTTC.

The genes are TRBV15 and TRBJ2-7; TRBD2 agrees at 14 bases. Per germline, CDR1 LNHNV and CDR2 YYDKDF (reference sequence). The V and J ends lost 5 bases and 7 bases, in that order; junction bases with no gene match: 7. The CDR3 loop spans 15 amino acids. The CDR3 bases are TGTGCCACCAGCGAGGGACTAGCGGGAGTGGATGAGCAGTACTTC. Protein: CATSEGLAGVDEQYF.

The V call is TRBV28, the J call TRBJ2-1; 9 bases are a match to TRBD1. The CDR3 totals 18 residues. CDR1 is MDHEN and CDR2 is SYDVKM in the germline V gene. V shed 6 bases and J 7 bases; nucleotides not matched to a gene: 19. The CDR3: CASSRSGFGGQGWNEQFF. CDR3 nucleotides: TGTGCCAGCAGCCGATCCGGATTCGGGGGACAGGGATGGAATGAGCAGTTCTTC.

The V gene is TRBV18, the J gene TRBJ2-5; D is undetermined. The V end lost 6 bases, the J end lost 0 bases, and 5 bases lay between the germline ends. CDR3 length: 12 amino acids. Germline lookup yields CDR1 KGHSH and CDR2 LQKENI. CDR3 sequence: CASSPYQETQYF. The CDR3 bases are TGTGCCAGCTCTCCGTACCAAGAGACCCAGTACTTC.

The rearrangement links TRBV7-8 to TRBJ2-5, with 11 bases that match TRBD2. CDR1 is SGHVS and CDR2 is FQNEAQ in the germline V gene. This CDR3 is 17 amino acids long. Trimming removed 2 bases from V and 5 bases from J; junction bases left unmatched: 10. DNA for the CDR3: TGTGCCAGCAGCTTAAAACTAGCGGGAGTTACGATGGAGACCCAGTACTTC. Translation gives CASSLKLAGVTMETQYF.

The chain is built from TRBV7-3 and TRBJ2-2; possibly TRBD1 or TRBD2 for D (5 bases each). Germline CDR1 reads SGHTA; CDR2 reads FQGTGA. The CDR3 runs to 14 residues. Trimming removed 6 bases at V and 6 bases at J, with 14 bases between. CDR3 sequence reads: CASSPPGGSGELFF. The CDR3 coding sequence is TGTGCCAGCAGTCCCCCTGGGGGTTCCGGGGAGCTGTTTTTT.

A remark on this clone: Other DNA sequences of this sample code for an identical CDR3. CDR3 region: CASSPSGFYEQYF. Written as DNA, the CDR3 is TGTGCCAGCTCACCAAGCGGGTTCTACGAGCAGTACTTC. The chain links TRBV18 to TRBJ2-7, with a tentative D call TRBD2 (6 bases). V dropped 2 bases and J dropped 3 bases, with 8 bases sitting between them. The length of the CDR3 is 13 residues. The germline V gene has CDR1 KGHSH and CDR2 LQKENI.

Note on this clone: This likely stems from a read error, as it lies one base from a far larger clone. This CDR3 is CASSESGWGFGEQYF. In nucleotides, the CDR3 is TGCGCCAGCAGTGAGTCGGGCTGGGGCTTCGGTGAGCAGTACTTC. The V gene is TRBV10-1, the J gene TRBJ2-7; weak D call: TRBD1 (5 bases). V was pared by 0 bases and J by 7 bases, with 16 bases between. This CDR3 is built from 15 residues. CDR1 and CDR2 from the germline V gene are WNHNN and SYGVQD (reference sequence).

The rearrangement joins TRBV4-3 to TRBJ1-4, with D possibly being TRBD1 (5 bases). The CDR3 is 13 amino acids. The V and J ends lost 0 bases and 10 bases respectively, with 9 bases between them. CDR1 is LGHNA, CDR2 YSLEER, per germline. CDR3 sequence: CASSQEWGGKLFF. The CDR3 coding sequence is TGCGCCAGCAGCCAAGAGTGGGGGGGAAAACTGTTTTTT.

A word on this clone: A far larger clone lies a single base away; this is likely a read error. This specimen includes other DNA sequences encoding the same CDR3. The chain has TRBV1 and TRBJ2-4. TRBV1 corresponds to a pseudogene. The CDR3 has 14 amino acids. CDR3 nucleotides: TGCACCAGCAGCCAAGGCCCCCCTCGGACCATTCAGTACTTT. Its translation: CTSSQGPPRTIQYF.